These T cell receptor beta chains were read from a single sample in a study of T cells expressing NK-cell markers. One entry per CDR3 protein, without DNA, is what TCRdb gives after re-calling the 5' RACE reads. Seen in this sample are hundreds of thousands of distinct CDR3 sequences; the ten most common clones hold less than 7.5%. The source material was blood T cells: a sorted CD56 or NKG2C T cell subset, CD4+ or CD8+ T cells, or bulk PBMC T cells (not recorded which). The receptors were sampled from a woman between 18 and 70 years old in good health. The CDR3 runs from the conserved cysteine through the conserved F or W.

>TRBJ2-1|TRBV12-3/TRBV12-4
CASIGGPYNEQFF
>TRBJ2-1|TRBV6-6
CASMAGGDHEQFF
>TRBJ1-5|TRBV4-2
CASSQVGQGRNQPQHF
>TRBJ1-1|TRBV6-1
CASKRDRNTEAFF
>TRBJ2-7|TRBV19
CASSTSLAGAIEQYF
>TRBJ1-1|TRBV12-3/TRBV12-4
CASSLRVAAFF
>TRBJ2-3|TRBV15
CATSNLAGQATQYF
>TRBJ2-6|TRBV6-5
CVSSYSQGGTGANVLTF
>TRBJ1-5|TRBV5-6
CASSSSSVGTYQPQHF
>TRBJ1-1|TRBV10-1
CASSVGTVAEAFF
>TRBJ2-3|TRBV3-1
CASSQDYQTDTQYF
>TRBJ2-7|TRBV4-2
CASSLLRATTPGYEQYF
>TRBJ1-4|TRBV12-3/TRBV12-4
CASRGTGAEKLFF
>TRBJ1-2|TRBV6-1
CASSPPGGPYGYTF
>TRBJ1-4|TRBV12-3/TRBV12-4
CASSFGTGVLNEKLFF
>TRBJ2-1|TRBV5-1
CASSFREAGVYNEQFF
>TRBJ1-4|TRBV7-2
CASSLFGQNNEKLFF
>TRBJ2-3|TRBV9
CASSVSWADTQYF
>TRBJ2-5|TRBV5-8
CASSLETYLGETQYF
>TRBJ1-4|TRBV20-1
CSARDSRGNEKLFF